This is a list of T cell receptor beta chains from one sample in a study of blood T cell repertoires in COVID-19. Libraries were prepared by immunoSEQ multiplex PCR; TCRdb keeps only in-frame clonotypes and omits some of them. The table lists 230,000 or so clones, roughly four fifths of them singletons, with around 7.5% in the top ten. Sequences were obtained from peripheral blood. Receptor source: an elderly woman with COVID-19, enrolled during active disease. The CDR3 runs from the conserved cysteine through the conserved F or W. D genes are given only for firm matches. Clone size is stated in some rows and not others, as once, few, many or a class when expanded.

cdr3_length d_call j_call clone_size v_call cdr3_nt cdr3_aa
13 TRBD1 TRBJ1-2 few TRBV12-5 TGTGCTAGTGGTTACGGACAGGGGGATGGCTACACCTTC CASGYGQGDGYTF
14 TRBD1 TRBJ1-6 few TRBV5-4 TGTGCCAGCAGATCCGACAGGGAATATTCACCCCTCCACTTT CASRSDREYSPLHF
13 . TRBJ1-1 . TRBV29-1 TGCAGCGTTGCGGCAGGGCTCAACACTGAAGCTTTCTTT CSVAAGLNTEAFF
16 . TRBJ1-4 . TRBV19 TGTGCCAGTAAAAGTGCGGTGGAGGAAGGTAATGAAAAACTGTTTTTT CASKSAVEEGNEKLFF
15 . TRBJ1-5 few TRBV7-2 TGTGCCAGCAGTTCTCAGGGTCGGAGCAATCAGCCCCAGCATTTT CASSSQGRSNQPQHF
15 . TRBJ1-1 . TRBV7-9 TGTGCCAGCAGCCCGCGTGACTTGGTAAACACTGAAGCTTTCTTT CASSPRDLVNTEAFF
15 TRBD2 TRBJ2-1 . TRBV7-2 TGTGCCAGCAGCCCTACTAGCGGGGACTACAATGAGCAGTTCTTC CASSPTSGDYNEQFF
15 TRBD2 TRBJ2-1 . TRBV2 TGTGCCAGCCCCCGGGGGGGGACTAGGCGAAATGAGCAGTTCTTC CASPRGGTRRNEQFF
17 TRBD1 TRBJ2-6 . TRBV7-2 TGTGCCAGCAGCTTAGAGGGACAGCGCTCTGGGGCCAACGTCCTGACTTTC CASSLEGQRSGANVLTF
14 . TRBJ1-5 . TRBV7-9 TGTGCCAGCTCCCAAGACAGGCCGGATCAGCCCCAGCATTTT CASSQDRPDQPQHF
15 TRBD1 TRBJ1-2 . TRBV4-3 TGCGCCAGCAGCCAAGGGACAGGGGTTGGCTATGGCTACACCTTC CASSQGTGVGYGYTF
17 TRBD1 TRBJ1-2 . TRBV18 TGTGCCAGCTCACGACTCCCAAGAGGGGACAGGGAAGGCGGCTACACCTTC CASSRLPRGDREGGYTF
13 . TRBJ1-2 . TRBV6-4 TGTGCCAGCAGTGACTCGACCAGGGCTGGCTACACCTTC CASSDSTRAGYTF
15 . TRBJ1-1 . TRBV5-1 TGCGCCAGCACTCTGGATGGTAGACAGGACACTGAAGCTTTCTTT CASTLDGRQDTEAFF
13 . TRBJ1-3 . TRBV7-3 TGTGCCAGCAGCCTGACAGCAGGAAACACCATATATTTT CASSLTAGNTIYF
16 . TRBJ1-1 . TRBV18 TGTGCCAGCTCACCCGAGGCGCGGGGAGTGAACACTGAAGCTTTCTTT CASSPEARGVNTEAFF
14 . TRBJ1-2 . TRBV2 TGTGCCAGCAATAGGGACGGGGGAGACTATGGCTACACCTTC CASNRDGGDYGYTF
14 TRBD1 TRBJ2-7 once TRBV3-1/TRBV3-2 TGTGCCAGCAGCCAATCCGGACAGGGGTACGAGCAGTACTTC CASSQSGQGYEQYF
14 . TRBJ2-7 . TRBV19 TGTGCCAGTCCACTGACAGACAGTCTTGTGGAGCAGTACTTC CASPLTDSLVEQYF
14 . TRBJ2-2 . TRBV11-3 TGTGCCAGCAGCATTGGGGGGATCACCGGGGAGCTGTTTTTT CASSIGGITGELFF
13 . TRBJ1-2 . TRBV6-6 TGTGCCAGCAGTAGGACGGGAAACTATGGCTACACCTTC CASSRTGNYGYTF
11 . TRBJ1-2 few TRBV6-5 TGTGCCAGCGAGGCTAACTATGGCTACACCTTC CASEANYGYTF
16 . TRBJ2-1 . TRBV3-1/TRBV3-2 TGTGCCAGCAGCCAAGGACTGTTGAGCTCCTACAATGAGCAGTTCTTC CASSQGLLSSYNEQFF
15 TRBD1 TRBJ1-2 few TRBV5-5 TGTGCCAGCAGCCGGGGACAGTCTGGGAACTATGGCTACACCTTC CASSRGQSGNYGYTF
15 TRBD1 TRBJ1-2 once TRBV4-1 TGCGCCAGCAGCCAAGACAACAGGGGAAGGTATGGCTACACCTTC CASSQDNRGRYGYTF
15 . TRBJ1-5 . TRBV6-5 TGTGCCAGTAGCGGGGGGGACGCTTCCAATCAGCCCCAGCATTTT CASSGGDASNQPQHF
11 . TRBJ1-2 . TRBV7-9 TGTGCCAGCAGCTCAGAGGCTGGCTACACCTTC CASSSEAGYTF
15 . TRBJ1-1 . TRBV18 TGTGCCAGCTCAACCGCGGCAGGGCTGAACACTGAAGCTTTCTTT CASSTAAGLNTEAFF
14 TRBD1 TRBJ1-2 . TRBV19 TGTGCCAGTAGTACAGGACAGGGGGCGCATGGCTACACCTTC CASSTGQGAHGYTF
15 . TRBJ2-7 many TRBV19 TGTGCCAGTAGTAGGTCCGGCGGGGGCCTCTACGAGCAGTACTTC CASSRSGGGLYEQYF
10 . TRBJ2-7 many TRBV9 TGTGCCAGCAGCGCTTACGAGCAGTACTTC CASSAYEQYF
15 . TRBJ1-2 . TRBV5-1 TGCGCCAGCAGCTTTAAAGGGACACCGAACTATGGCTACACCTTC CASSFKGTPNYGYTF
14 . TRBJ1-2 . TRBV6-5 TGTGCCAGCAGCCTCTATCAGGGTAACTATGGCTACACCTTC CASSLYQGNYGYTF
14 . TRBJ1-1 few TRBV10-3 TGTGCCATCAGTGAGTCGAGTAAACCAGGGGAAGCTTTCTTT CAISESSKPGEAFF
15 . TRBJ1-5 . TRBV4-1 TGCGCCAGCAGCCGCGCAGGGGTTTCCAATCAGCCCCAGCATTTT CASSRAGVSNQPQHF
14 . TRBJ2-5 once TRBV6-2/TRBV6-3 TGTGCCAGCAGTTATCGGAGAGCTCAAGAGACCCAGTACTTC CASSYRRAQETQYF
17 TRBD1 TRBJ1-6 few TRBV30 TGTGCCTGGCACTCCGGGACAGGGGGACGCTATAATTCACCCCTCCACTTT CAWHSGTGGRYNSPLHF
17 TRBD1 TRBJ1-2 . TRBV27 TGTGCCAGCAGTCGGCGGACAGGGGGCCGATCGAACTATGGCTACACCTTC CASSRRTGGRSNYGYTF
17 TRBD2 TRBJ2-1 . TRBV7-2 TGTGCCAGCAGCTTAGCGTTTAGCGGGATCTCCTACAATGAGCAGTTCTTC CASSLAFSGISYNEQFF
14 TRBD1 TRBJ1-2 . TRBV19 TGTGCCAGTAGGAAGACAGGGGAGTCGAGCGGCTACACCTTC CASRKTGESSGYTF
13 . TRBJ1-1 . TRBV2 TGTGCCAGCAGTGTTCGGGTGAACACTGAAGCTTTCTTT CASSVRVNTEAFF
14 . TRBJ1-2 once TRBV6-6 TGTGCCAGCAGTTACTCGATAGGGGCGTCTGATTACACCTTC CASSYSIGASDYTF
16 TRBD1 TRBJ1-5 once TRBV4-2 TGTGCCAGCAGCCAACTAGGTGGGACAGGAGGCCAGCCCCAGCATTTT CASSQLGGTGGQPQHF
16 TRBD1 TRBJ1-5 . TRBV7-2 TGTGCCAGCAGCTTTCAGGGGCAGGGGGGCAATCAGCCCCAGCATTTT CASSFQGQGGNQPQHF
21 . TRBJ2-1 . TRBV7-8 TGTGCCAGCAGCTTAATAACCTTTAACCAGGTGGTAGCGGGACAGTACAATGAGCAGTTCTTC CASSLITFNQVVAGQYNEQFF
15 TRBD2 TRBJ2-2 . TRBV11-2 TGTGCCAGCAGCGTCACGGAGCGGGGGAACGGGGAGCTGTTTTTT CASSVTERGNGELFF
15 TRBD1 TRBJ1-6 . TRBV5-1 TGCGCCAGCAGCTTGGGGGGACAGAATAATTCACCCCTCCACTTT CASSLGGQNNSPLHF
13 . TRBJ1-1 once TRBV3-1/TRBV3-2 TGTGCCAGCAGCCAAGTCAGGGGCGCTGAAGCTTTCTTT CASSQVRGAEAFF
16 . TRBJ2-2 . TRBV5-1 TGCGCCAGCAGCTTGCCCGGACCTAGGGGCACCGGGGAGCTGTTTTTT CASSLPGPRGTGELFF
15 TRBD1 TRBJ1-2 . TRBV9 TGTGCCGGCACCACGGGACAGGGGACAAACTATGGCTACACCTTC CAGTTGQGTNYGYTF